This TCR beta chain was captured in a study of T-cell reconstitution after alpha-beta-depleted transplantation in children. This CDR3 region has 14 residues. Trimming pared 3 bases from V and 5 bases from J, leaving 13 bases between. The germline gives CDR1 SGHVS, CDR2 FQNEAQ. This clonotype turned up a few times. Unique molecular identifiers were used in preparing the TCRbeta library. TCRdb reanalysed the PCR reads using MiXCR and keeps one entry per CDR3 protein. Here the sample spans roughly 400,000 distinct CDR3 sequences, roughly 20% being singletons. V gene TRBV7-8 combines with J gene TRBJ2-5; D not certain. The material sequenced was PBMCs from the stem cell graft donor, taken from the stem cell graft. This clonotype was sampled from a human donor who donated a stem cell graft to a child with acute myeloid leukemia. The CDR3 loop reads CASSFLGVGETQYF. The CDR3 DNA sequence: TGTGCCAGCAGCTTCCTTGGGGTCGGGGAGACCCAGTACTTC. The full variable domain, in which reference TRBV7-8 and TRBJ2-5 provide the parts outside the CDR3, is GAGVSQSPRYKVAKRGQDVALRCDPISGHVSLFWYQQALGQGPEFLTYFQNEAQLDKSGLPSDRFFAERPEGSVSTLKIQRTQQEDSAVYLCASSFLGVGETQYFGPGTRLLVL.